What follows describes a single T cell receptor beta chain. This clonotype was seen repeatedly, ten times or more. The specificity of this receptor is unknown. Per-base qualities were not stored, and no clone one base away is much larger. The entry originates in a study of T cell repertoires in cytomegalovirus infection (dated 2019 in TCRdb). Context from the whole study: Recently identified HLA-C-restricted CMV epitopes, whose presentation resists viral immunomodulation, were targeted by peptide stimulations together with well-studied HLA-B-restricted epitopes. Because public TCR beta signatures pointed to carriage of CMV infection together with the matching HLA type, the HLA type of each donor mattered for the analysis. The full study reports these points: Cumulative frequency of public TCR beta family members discriminated carriers of CMV infection plus the relevant HLA type in this cohort and an independent approximately 340-donor cohort. The ex vivo response was dominated by HLA-C-restricted CMV-specific TCR beta clonotypes, which also provided the single most frequent clonotype in two of eight donors.

V ends up 3 bases short and J 9 bases short, with an unmatched junction base count of 10. From the cysteine up to the phenylalanine, the CDR3 has a length of 16 residues. Only the CDR3 part of the read is kept: 48 bases, read in frame from the first base. CDR1 and CDR2, looked up from the germline V gene, are SGHAT and FQNNGV. Sequenced using an Illumina HiSeq 1500. The public sequencing data were trimmed at Q25 with fastp and processed into clonotypes with MiXCR by TCRdb, which kept only in-frame beta chains. Each entry is one CDR3 protein sequence, shown with its most common DNA and genes. Across this sample there are approximately 910,000 distinct CDR3 sequences, with less than 40% seen only once. The top ten clonotypes cover over 12% of the sample. This specimen's treatment or condition label, per the study, means: in vitro stimulation with specific CMV peptide epitopes to enrich CMV-specific T cells.

Recombination linked TRBV11-2 to TRBJ1-6; TRBD1 matches 8 bases in the middle. The TCR sequence derives from a human donor in good health (CMV status not recorded). Some clones in this sample may be carry-over from other donors' samples. Sample: cultured CD8+ T cells from PBMCs, taken from culture after CMV antigen stimulation. The DNA sequence is given as TGTGCCAGCAGCTTCGCGGGGCGGCAGGGGGCTTCACCCCTCCACTTT. Its coded protein is CASSFAGRQGASPLHF.